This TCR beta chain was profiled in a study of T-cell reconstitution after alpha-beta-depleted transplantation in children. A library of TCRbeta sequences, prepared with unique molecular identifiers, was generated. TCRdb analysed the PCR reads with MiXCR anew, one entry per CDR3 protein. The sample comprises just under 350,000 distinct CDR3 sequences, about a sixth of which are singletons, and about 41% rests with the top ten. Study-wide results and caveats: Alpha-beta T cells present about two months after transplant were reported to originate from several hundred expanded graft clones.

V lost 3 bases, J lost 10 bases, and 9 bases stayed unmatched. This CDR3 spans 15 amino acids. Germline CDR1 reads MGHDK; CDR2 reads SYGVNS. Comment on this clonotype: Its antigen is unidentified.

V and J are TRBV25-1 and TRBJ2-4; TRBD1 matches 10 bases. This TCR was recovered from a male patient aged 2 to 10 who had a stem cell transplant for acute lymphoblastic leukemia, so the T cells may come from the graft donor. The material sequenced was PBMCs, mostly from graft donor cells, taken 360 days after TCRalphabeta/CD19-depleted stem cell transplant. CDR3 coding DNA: TGTGCCAGCAGTGACTCCCGGACAGGGGGGAGTATTCAGTACTTC. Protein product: CASSDSRTGGSIQYF.